This TCR beta chain was captured in a study of neurological immune-mediated disorders. The V and J ends lost 5 bases and 1 base respectively, with 9 bases between them. This CDR3 comprises 13 residues. Germline V lookup: CDR1 MNHEY, CDR2 SVGAGI. The authors produced cDNA by 5'RACE using 10-nucleotide random UMIs. One entry per CDR3 protein results from TCRdb running MiXCR on the 5' RACE reads. The sample lists under 60,000 distinct CDR3 sequences, about 5.8% occurring once. Sequenced: CD4+ T cells from blood. The V gene is TRBV6-5, the J gene TRBJ2-7; no firm D call. This clonotype was obtained from a woman under 30 with multiple sclerosis. The CDR3 is CASSRAESYEQYF. The CDR3 nucleotides read TGTGCCAGCAGTCGAGCAGAATCCTACGAGCAGTACTTC.